The 25 T cell receptor beta chains listed next were all sequenced from one sample in a study of blood T cell repertoires in COVID-19. The repertoire was sequenced with immunoSEQ multiplex PCR; TCRdb's copy has only in-frame clones and lacks some. Among some 140,000 clones listed, roughly 83% were seen once. The specimen was peripheral blood. The origin of the receptors is a woman aged 60-75 years with acute or convalescent COVID-19.

The chain carries TRBV18 and TRBJ2-1, with 8 nucleotides matching TRBD2. The germline V gene has CDR1 KGHSH and CDR2 LQKENI. Trimming at V came to 2 bases and at J to 4 bases, leaving 4 bases not matched to a gene. This CDR3 is built from 15 residues. In DNA, the CDR3 is TGTGCCAGCTCACCAACGGGGGGGGCTTACAATGAGCAGTTCTTC. Encoded protein: CASSPTGGAYNEQFF. The full variable domain, with the rest looked up from reference TRBV18 and TRBJ2-1, is NAGVMQNPRHLVRRRGQEARLRCSPMKGHSHVYWYRQLPEEGLKFMVYLQKENIIDESGMPKERFSAEFPKEGPSILRIQQVVRGDSAAYFCASSPTGGAYNEQFFGPGTRLTVL.

The chain is built from TRBV19 and TRBJ1-3, with D uncertain. CDR1 is LNHDA and CDR2 is SQIVND in the germline V gene (reference sequence). This CDR3 region has 16 residues. V was pared by 5 bases and J by 3 bases, with 17 bases between. CDR3 sequence: CASSPAWSVRGNTIYF. For the CDR3, the DNA is TGTGCCAGTAGTCCGGCCTGGAGTGTGCGTGGAAACACCATATATTTT.

V is TRBV27 and J is TRBJ1-6; no reliable D call. V was pared by 5 bases and J by 0 bases, with 14 bases between. The CDR3 loop spans 17 amino acids. Germline CDR1 is MNHEY and CDR2 is SMNVEV (reference sequence). The CDR3 DNA reads as TGTGCCAGCAGTCCGATTGGGCCGAGCTCCTATAATTCACCCCTCCACTTT. It codes for CASSPIGPSSYNSPLHF.

The V call is TRBV12-5, the J call TRBJ1-1; a weak D match, TRBD1 (5 bases). The CDR3 contains 14 residues. V gave up 7 bases and J gave up 4 bases, with 16 bases separating them. Per the germline V gene, CDR1 is LGHNT and CDR2 is FRNRAP. CDR3: CASAAGPLSTEAFF. The CDR3 bases are TGTGCTAGTGCGGCAGGGCCTTTGAGCACTGAAGCTTTCTTT. Looking up the rest from reference TRBV12-5 and TRBJ1-1 gives the full variable domain: DARVTQTPRHKVTEMGQEVTMRCQPILGHNTVFWYRQTMMQGLELLAYFRNRAPLDDSGMPKDRFSAEMPDATLATLKIQPSEPRDSAVYFCASAAGPLSTEAFFGQGTRLTVV.

The gene calls are TRBV29-1 and TRBJ2-3, with 15 bases fitting TRBD2. There are 18 residues in the CDR3. From germline, CDR1 is SQVTM and CDR2 ANQGSEA. Trimming cost V 1 base and J 1 base; bases outside gene matches: 6. The CDR3 region is CSVEGTSGGAGGTDTQYF. CDR3 coding DNA: TGCAGCGTTGAAGGGACTAGCGGGGGGGCCGGCGGCACAGATACGCAGTATTTT.

The V and J genes are TRBV9 and TRBJ1-2, with a possible D match to TRBD1 (5 bases). CDR3 length equals 14 residues. The V gene lost 2 bases and the J gene lost 8 bases, with 16 bases spanning the gap. Germline V lookup: CDR1 SGDLS, CDR2 YYNGEE. The CDR3 loop is CASSVMGAGGGYTF. In nucleotides, the CDR3 is TGTGCCAGCAGCGTGATGGGAGCCGGGGGAGGCTACACCTTC.

This CDR3 is CASSAQVLPYNEQFF. CDR3 sequence (DNA): TGTGCCAGCAGTGCCCAGGTTCTTCCCTACAATGAGCAGTTCTTC. The V gene is TRBV6-4, the J gene TRBJ2-1; D not resolved. Trimming cost V 4 bases and J 2 bases, with 12 bases left between them. Germline V CDR1 and CDR2: MRHNA, SNTAGT. The CDR3 runs to 15 residues.

The chain links TRBV18 to TRBJ2-7; D may be TRBD2 (6 bases). The CDR3 extends over 13 amino acids. The germline CDR1 and CDR2 sequences are KGHSH and LQKENI. V lost 6 bases and J 0 bases, leaving 9 bases between the germline ends. DNA of the CDR3: TGTGCCAGCTCGCCGACTAGCTCCTACGAGCAGTACTTC. It codes for CASSPTSSYEQYF.

This clone was counted once. The V and J genes are TRBV9 and TRBJ2-7, with D tentatively TRBD2 (6 bases). The V end was cut by 6 bases, the J end by 0 bases, with 13 bases between. Germline values: CDR1 SGDLS, CDR2 YYNGEE. CDR3 length equals 14 residues. Written as DNA, the CDR3 is TGTGCCAGCAACCCCGTGGGGGGCTCCTACGAGCAGTACTTC. Translated: CASNPVGGSYEQYF.

The chain uses TRBV11-2 and TRBJ2-1; D might be TRBD1 (5 bases). The CDR3 has 13 amino acids. V shed 1 base and J shed 9 bases, with 10 bases lying between them. Germline loops: CDR1 SGHAT, CDR2 FQNNGV. Here the CDR3 reads CASSLVGATEQFF. The CDR3 DNA is TGTGCCAGCAGCTTAGTAGGGGCTACTGAGCAGTTCTTC.

The genes are TRBV7-9 and TRBJ1-6; D not resolved. CDR1 and CDR2 (germline): SEHNR, FQNEAQ (reference sequence). This CDR3 spans 13 amino acids. Trimming left V 10 bases short and J 10 bases short, with 17 bases between. CDR3 sequence: CATFREAGSPLHF. CDR3 coding DNA: TGTGCCACCTTCCGGGAGGCTGGATCACCCCTCCACTTT.

This chain joins TRBV5-1 and TRBJ2-6; TRBD2 matches 8 bases. This CDR3 has 18 residues. J was trimmed by 0 bases and V by 0 bases; bases with no gene match: 5. Germline CDR1 and CDR2: SGHRS and YFSETQ. CDR3 nucleotides: TGCGCCAGCAGCTTGGCCGGACTAGCCCTCTCTGGGGCCAACGTCCTGACTTTC. Translation: CASSLAGLALSGANVLTF.

This chain links TRBV9 with TRBJ2-5, with D perhaps matching TRBD1 (7 bases). V was shortened by 0 bases and J by 5 bases, with 23 bases between the two germline ends. The CDR3 runs to 18 residues. Per the germline V gene, CDR1 is SGDLS and CDR2 is YYNGEE. CDR3 in amino acids: CASSVAPQDRSRGETQYF. The CDR3 nucleotides read TGTGCCAGCAGCGTAGCTCCCCAGGACAGGTCTCGGGGGGAGACCCAGTACTTC. The whole variable domain, filled in from reference TRBV9 and TRBJ2-5, reads DSGVTQTPKHLITATGQRVTLRCSPRSGDLSVYWYQQSLDQGLQFLIQYYNGEERAKGNILERFSAQQFPDLHSELNLSSLELGDSALYFCASSVAPQDRSRGETQYFGPGTRLLVL.

The rearrangement joins TRBV7-3 to TRBJ1-1; D gene uncertain. In germline, CDR1 is SGHTA, CDR2 FQGTGA. The CDR3 is 13 amino acids. Trimming cost V 3 bases and J 5 bases, with 10 bases left between them. CDR3 coding DNA: TGTGCCAGCAGCTTTCTTACCAGTACTGAAGCTTTCTTT. This codes for CASSFLTSTEAFF.

CDR3 sequence (DNA): TGCGCCAGCAGCTTGGTGGGCTACGAAGATTACAATGAGCAGTTCTTC. Its protein product is CASSLVGYEDYNEQFF. The chain has TRBV5-1 and TRBJ2-1; D is ambiguous. The germline V gene has CDR1 SGHRS and CDR2 YFSETQ. Trimming shortened V by 0 bases and J by 4 bases, and 14 bases separated the two germline ends. The CDR3 loop spans 16 amino acids. The full variable domain, completed using reference TRBV5-1 and TRBJ2-1, is KAGVTQTPRYLIKTRGQQVTLSCSPISGHRSVSWYQQTPGQGLQFLFEYFSETQRNKGNFPGRFSGRQFSNSRSEMNVSTLELGDSALYLCASSLVGYEDYNEQFFGPGTRLTVL.

The gene calls are TRBV19 and TRBJ1-6; 8 positions agree with TRBD1. This CDR3 is built from 16 residues. Trimming at V came to 5 bases and at J to 2 bases, leaving 5 bases not matched to a gene. Per germline, CDR1 LNHDA and CDR2 SQIVND (reference sequence). This CDR3 is CASSLQGDTYNSPLHF. CDR3 in DNA: TGTGCCAGTAGTTTACAGGGGGATACCTATAATTCACCCCTCCACTTT.

This clone was picked up one time. Other nucleotide sequences in the sample specify the same CDR3. Written as DNA, the CDR3 is TGCGCCAGCAGCTTGGCCACGGGGGACACTGAAGCTTTCTTT. It yields the protein CASSLATGDTEAFF. The chain employs TRBV5-1 and TRBJ1-1, with D possibly TRBD1 on 5 matching bases. Germline CDR1 reads SGHRS; CDR2 reads YFSETQ. The CDR3 consists of 14 residues. The V end lost 0 bases, the J end lost 3 bases, and 9 bases lay between the germline ends.

The genes are TRBV28 and TRBJ1-5, with TRBD1 identical over 8 bases. V lost 5 bases, J lost 7 bases, and 10 bases stayed unmatched. The CDR3 has 15 residues. Germline V gene sequence: CDR1 MDHEN, CDR2 SYDVKM. The chain's CDR3 is CASSPLGQGGQPQHF. CDR3 coding DNA: TGTGCCAGCAGTCCGCTCGGACAGGGTGGCCAGCCCCAGCATTTT. Complete variable domain (other parts from reference TRBV28 and TRBJ1-5): DVKVTQSSRYLVKRTGEKVFLECVQDMDHENMFWYRQDPGLGLRLIYFSYDVKMKEKGDIPEGYSVSREKKERFSLILESASTNQTSMYLCASSPLGQGGQPQHFGDGTRLSIL.

The CDR3 loop reads CASSSTGDTQYF. In DNA, the CDR3 is TGTGCCAGCAGTTCCACAGGAGATACGCAGTATTTT. The gene calls are TRBV25-1 and TRBJ2-3, with D possibly matching TRBD1 (5 bases). The CDR3 consists of 12 residues. V lost 5 bases to trimming and J lost 5 bases, with 8 bases between them. CDR1 is MGHDK and CDR2 is SYGVNS in the germline V gene.

The chain is built from TRBV10-2 and TRBJ2-5; 7 nucleotides match TRBD2. The CDR3 covers 15 residues. CDR1 is WSHSY, CDR2 SAAADI, per germline. The ends lost 6 bases at V and 5 bases at J; junction bases unmatched: 12. CDR3 sequence reads: CASSGTGGTGETQYF. Written as DNA, the CDR3 is TGCGCCAGCAGCGGTACCGGGGGGACCGGGGAGACCCAGTACTTC.

J is TRBJ1-3 and V is TRBV4-1; D remains unclear. The germline V and J ends were trimmed by 1 base and 0 bases, with 7 bases remaining between them. CDR1 MGHRA and CDR2 YSYEKL come from the germline V gene. This CDR3 has 15 amino acids. The DNA of the CDR3 is TGCGCCAGCAGCCAAGTGCACAACTCTGGAAACACCATATATTTT. It encodes CASSQVHNSGNTIYF.

V gene TRBV14 combines with J gene TRBJ2-1; D is possibly TRBD2 (5 bases). CDR3 size: 13 residues. With 0 bases removed from V and 12 bases from J, the gap between germline ends came to 12 bases. Germline-derived CDR1 and CDR2 are SGHDN and FVKESK. CDR3 in amino acids: CASSQDLIRGQFF. The CDR3 DNA is TGTGCCAGCAGCCAAGATCTTATCCGGGGGCAGTTCTTC.

In nucleotides, the CDR3 is TGTGCCACCACAGGAATCCTAACCGGGGAGCTGTTTTTT. It translates to CATTGILTGELFF. This rearrangement joins TRBV2 to TRBJ2-2, with D perhaps TRBD1 (5 bases). Looked up from germline, CDR1 is SNHLY and CDR2 is FYNNEI. The V end was cut by 10 bases, the J end by 5 bases, with 14 bases between. The CDR3 consists of 13 residues.

The chain is built from TRBV10-1 and TRBJ1-1; TRBD1 matches 11 bases. Germline CDR1 WNHNN, CDR2 SYGVQD (reference sequence). The CDR3 covers 15 residues. The V gene end was trimmed by 3 bases and the J gene end by 4 bases; junction bases not matched to a gene: 4. The CDR3 nucleotides read TGCGCCAGCAGTGAAGGGACAGGGGGACGCACTGAAGCTTTCTTT. Amino acids: CASSEGTGGRTEAFF.

This clone was seen a handful of times. This sequence joins TRBV10-2 and TRBJ2-7; 11 bases are shared with TRBD2. With 6 bases clipped from V and 2 bases from J, the junction kept 15 bases outside the gene matches. Looked up from germline, CDR1 is WSHSY and CDR2 is SAAADI. There are 18 residues in the CDR3. CDR3 amino acids: CASSPVGLAGGGAYEQYF. The CDR3 DNA reads as TGCGCCAGCAGCCCGGTGGGGCTAGCGGGGGGCGGTGCCTACGAGCAGTACTTC.